This note documents a single T cell receptor (beta chain) sequence. Its specificity is unknown. This entry belongs to a study of beta chain features in type 1 diabetes. Study outcomes and limitations: It was among patients, rather than healthy donors, that naive, central memory and Treg TCRB repertoires appeared more similar. Patients with Type 1 diabetes showed moderately but significantly shorter TCRB CDR3s in all four CD4+ subsets.

Since all of the isolated RNA was reverse transcribed, expressed TCRB transcripts were what got sequenced. Assay used: immunoSEQ multiplex PCR; TCRdb lists only in-frame clones, some missing. This sample has some 44,000 clones, with roughly 70% found just once. The CDR3 is 14 amino acids. The J segment lost 4 bases and the V segment lost 8 bases, leaving 8 bases of the junction unmatched. Germline assignment: CDR1 WSHSY and CDR2 SAAADI. A single heparinised blood sample, averaging approximately 0.12 L, was obtained per donor. This receptor was identified in a woman under 30 with type 1 diabetes. Sequencing was done on a sample of Tregs from blood. This sequence joins TRBV10-2 and TRBJ2-5; 9 nucleotides agree with TRBD2. The CDR3 sequence is CASGWAGGRETQYF. Here the CDR3 DNA reads TGCGCCAGCGGCTGGGCGGGGGGGAGAGAGACCCAGTACTTC.